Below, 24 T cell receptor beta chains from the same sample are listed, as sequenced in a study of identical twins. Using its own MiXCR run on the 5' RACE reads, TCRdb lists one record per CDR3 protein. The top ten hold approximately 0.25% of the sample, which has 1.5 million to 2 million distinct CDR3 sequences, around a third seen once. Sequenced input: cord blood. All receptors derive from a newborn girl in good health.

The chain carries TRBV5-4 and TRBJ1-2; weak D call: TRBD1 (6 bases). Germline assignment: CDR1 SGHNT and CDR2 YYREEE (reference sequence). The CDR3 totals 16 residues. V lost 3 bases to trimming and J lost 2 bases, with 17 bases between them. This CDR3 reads CASSWGGTQINYGYTF. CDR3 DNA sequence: TGTGCCAGCAGCTGGGGGGGCACTCAAATCAACTATGGCTACACCTTC.

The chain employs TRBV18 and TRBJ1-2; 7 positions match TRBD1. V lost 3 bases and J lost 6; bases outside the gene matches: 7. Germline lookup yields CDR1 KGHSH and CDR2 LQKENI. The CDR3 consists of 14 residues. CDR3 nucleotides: TGTGCCAGCTCACCGAGACAGGGATACGATGGCTACACCTTC. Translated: CASSPRQGYDGYTF.

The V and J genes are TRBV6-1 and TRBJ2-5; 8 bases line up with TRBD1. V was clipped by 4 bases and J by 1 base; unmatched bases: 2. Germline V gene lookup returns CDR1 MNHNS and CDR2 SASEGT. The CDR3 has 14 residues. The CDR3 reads CASSAGGSQETQYF. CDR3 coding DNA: TGTGCCAGCAGTGCAGGGGGCAGCCAAGAGACCCAGTACTTC.

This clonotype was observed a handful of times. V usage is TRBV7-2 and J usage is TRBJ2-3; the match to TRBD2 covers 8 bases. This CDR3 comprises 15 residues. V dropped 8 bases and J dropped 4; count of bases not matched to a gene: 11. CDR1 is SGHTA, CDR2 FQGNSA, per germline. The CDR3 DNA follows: TGTGCCAGCGAGAGTAGGGCGGGAGGTCCAGATACGCAGTATTTT. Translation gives CASESRAGGPDTQYF.

This CDR3 is CASSQRQISVTGASPLHF. The CDR3 nucleotides are TGTGCCAGCAGCCAAAGGCAGATCTCGGTGACAGGGGCTTCACCCCTCCACTTT. The gene calls are TRBV4-2 and TRBJ1-6, with TRBD1 matching 8 bases. CDR3 length: 18 residues. Per germline, CDR1 LGHNA and CDR2 YNFKEQ. The junction had 15 bases not matched to a gene; V was cut back by 2 bases and J by 9 bases.

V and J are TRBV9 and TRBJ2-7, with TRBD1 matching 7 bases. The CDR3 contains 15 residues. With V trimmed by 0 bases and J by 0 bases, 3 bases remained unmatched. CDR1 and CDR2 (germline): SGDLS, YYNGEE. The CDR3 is CASSVGQGDSYEQYF. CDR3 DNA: TGTGCCAGCAGCGTAGGGCAGGGGGACTCCTACGAGCAGTACTTC.

The CDR3 DNA is TGCAGTGCTAGAGAGGGGGACAGTCCGTTTTACGAGCAGTACTTC. Residues: CSAREGDSPFYEQYF. This chain joins TRBV20-1 and TRBJ2-7; 7 bases align to TRBD1. Germline V CDR1 and CDR2: DFQATT, SNEGSKA (reference sequence). V was pared by 0 bases and J by 4 bases, with 9 bases of the junction left unmatched. This CDR3 has 15 amino acids.

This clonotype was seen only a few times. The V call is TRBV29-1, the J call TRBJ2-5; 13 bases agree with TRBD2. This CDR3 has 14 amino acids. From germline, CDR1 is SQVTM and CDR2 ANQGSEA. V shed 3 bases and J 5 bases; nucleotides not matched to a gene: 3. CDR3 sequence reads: CSVDRTSGSETQYF. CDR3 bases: TGCAGCGTTGACCGGACTAGCGGGAGTGAGACCCAGTACTTC. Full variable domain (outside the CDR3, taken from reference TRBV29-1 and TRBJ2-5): SAVISQKPSRDICQRGTSLTIQCQVDSQVTMMFWYRQQPGQSLTLIATANQGSEATYESGFVIDKFPISRPNLTFSTLTVSNMSPEDSSIYLCSVDRTSGSETQYFGPGTRLLVL.

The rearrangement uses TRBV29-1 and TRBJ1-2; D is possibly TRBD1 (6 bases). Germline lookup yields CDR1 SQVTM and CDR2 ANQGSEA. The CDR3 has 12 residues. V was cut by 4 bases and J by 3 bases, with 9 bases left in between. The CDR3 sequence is CSVVGGDYGYTF. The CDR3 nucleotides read TGCAGCGTTGTAGGGGGTGACTATGGCTACACCTTC.

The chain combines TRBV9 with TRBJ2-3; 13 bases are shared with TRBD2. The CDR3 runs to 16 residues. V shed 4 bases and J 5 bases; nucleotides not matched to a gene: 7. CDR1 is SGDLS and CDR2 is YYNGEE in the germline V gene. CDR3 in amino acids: CASSPTSGRRGDTQYF. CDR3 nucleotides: TGTGCCAGCAGCCCGACTAGCGGGAGGCGAGGAGATACGCAGTATTTT.

The CDR3 region is CASSLWTSRDEQYF. CDR3 bases: TGTGCCAGCAGCCTCTGGACTAGTCGGGACGAGCAGTACTTC. The genes are TRBV6-5 and TRBJ2-7; 7 bases map to TRBD2. Trimming took 6 bases from V and 5 from J; bases not matched to a gene: 10. CDR1 is MNHEY, CDR2 SVGAGI, per germline. The CDR3 extends over 14 amino acids.

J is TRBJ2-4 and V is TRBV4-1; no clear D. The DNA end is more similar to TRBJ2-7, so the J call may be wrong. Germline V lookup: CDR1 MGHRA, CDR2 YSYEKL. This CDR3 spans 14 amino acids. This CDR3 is CASSPKTLSYEQYF. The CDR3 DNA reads TGCGCCAGCAGCCCAAAGACACTCTCCTACGAGCAGTACTTC.

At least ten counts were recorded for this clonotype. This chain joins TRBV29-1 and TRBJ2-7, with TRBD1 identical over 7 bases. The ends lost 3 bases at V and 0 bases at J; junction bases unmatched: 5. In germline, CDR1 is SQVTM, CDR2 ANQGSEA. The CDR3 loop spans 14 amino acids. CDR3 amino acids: CSVEDRSNSYEQYF. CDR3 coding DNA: TGCAGCGTTGAGGACAGGTCCAACTCCTACGAGCAGTACTTC.

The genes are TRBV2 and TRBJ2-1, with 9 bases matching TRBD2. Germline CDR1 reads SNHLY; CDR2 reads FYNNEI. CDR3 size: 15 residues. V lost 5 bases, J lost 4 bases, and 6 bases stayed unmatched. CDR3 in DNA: TGTGCCAGCAGTTCCCAGCGGGGGGTTTACAATGAGCAGTTCTTC. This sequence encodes CASSSQRGVYNEQFF.

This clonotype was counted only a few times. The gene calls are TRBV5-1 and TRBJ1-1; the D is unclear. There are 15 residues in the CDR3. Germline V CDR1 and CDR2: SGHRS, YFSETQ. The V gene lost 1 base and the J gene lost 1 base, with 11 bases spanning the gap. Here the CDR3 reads CASSLIGVRNTEAFF. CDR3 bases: TGCGCCAGCAGCTTGATCGGGGTCAGGAACACTGAAGCTTTCTTT.

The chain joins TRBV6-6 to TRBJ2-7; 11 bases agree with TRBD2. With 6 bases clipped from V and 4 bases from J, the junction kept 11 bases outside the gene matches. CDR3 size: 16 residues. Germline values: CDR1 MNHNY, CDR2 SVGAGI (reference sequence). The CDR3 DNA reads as TGTGCCAGCAGGGGGGATCCCGGGACTAGCGGATACGAGCAGTACTTC. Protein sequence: CASRGDPGTSGYEQYF.

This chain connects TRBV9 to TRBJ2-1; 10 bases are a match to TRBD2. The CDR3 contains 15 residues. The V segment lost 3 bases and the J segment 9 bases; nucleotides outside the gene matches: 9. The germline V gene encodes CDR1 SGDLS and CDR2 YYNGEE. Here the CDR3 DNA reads TGTGCCAGCAGCGCACGGACTAGCGGAAGGGGTGAGCAGTTCTTC. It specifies CASSARTSGRGEQFF.

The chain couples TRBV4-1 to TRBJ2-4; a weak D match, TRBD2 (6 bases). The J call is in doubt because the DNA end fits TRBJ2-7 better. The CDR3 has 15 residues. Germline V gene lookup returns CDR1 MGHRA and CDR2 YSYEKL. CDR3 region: CASSQGQGRRYEQYF. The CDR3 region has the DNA TGCGCCAGCAGCCAAGGTCAAGGGAGGAGATACGAGCAGTACTTC.

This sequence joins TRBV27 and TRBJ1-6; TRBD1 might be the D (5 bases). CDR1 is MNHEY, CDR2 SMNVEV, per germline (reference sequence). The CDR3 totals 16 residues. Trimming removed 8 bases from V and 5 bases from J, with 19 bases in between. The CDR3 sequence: CASGLRQGGHNSPLHF. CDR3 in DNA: TGTGCCAGCGGGTTGCGGCAGGGTGGGCATAATTCACCCCTCCACTTT.

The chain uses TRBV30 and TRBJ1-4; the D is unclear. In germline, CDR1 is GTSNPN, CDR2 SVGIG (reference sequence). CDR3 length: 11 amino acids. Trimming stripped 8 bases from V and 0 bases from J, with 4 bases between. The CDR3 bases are TGTGCCGGGACAACTAATGAAAAACTGTTTTTT. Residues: CAGTTNEKLFF.

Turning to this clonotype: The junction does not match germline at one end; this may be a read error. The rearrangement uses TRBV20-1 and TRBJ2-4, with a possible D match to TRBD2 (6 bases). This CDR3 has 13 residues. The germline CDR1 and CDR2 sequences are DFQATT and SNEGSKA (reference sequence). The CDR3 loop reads CSARGLVADEQNF. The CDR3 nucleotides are TGCAGTGCTAGAGGTTTGGTAGCGGACGAGCAGAACTTC.

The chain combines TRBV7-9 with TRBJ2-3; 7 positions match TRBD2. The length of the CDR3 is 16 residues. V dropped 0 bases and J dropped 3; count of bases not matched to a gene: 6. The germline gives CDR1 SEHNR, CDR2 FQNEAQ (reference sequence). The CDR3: CASSLAYGGSTDTQYF. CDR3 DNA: TGTGCCAGCAGCTTAGCATACGGGGGGTCGACAGATACGCAGTATTTT.

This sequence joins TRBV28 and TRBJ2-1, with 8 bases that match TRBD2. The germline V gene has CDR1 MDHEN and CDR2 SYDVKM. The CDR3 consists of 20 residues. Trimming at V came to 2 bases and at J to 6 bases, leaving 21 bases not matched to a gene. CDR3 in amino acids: CASSLEALGPKGGRTNEQFF. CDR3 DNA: TGTGCCAGCAGTTTAGAGGCCCTCGGCCCTAAGGGCGGGAGGACCAATGAGCAGTTCTTC.

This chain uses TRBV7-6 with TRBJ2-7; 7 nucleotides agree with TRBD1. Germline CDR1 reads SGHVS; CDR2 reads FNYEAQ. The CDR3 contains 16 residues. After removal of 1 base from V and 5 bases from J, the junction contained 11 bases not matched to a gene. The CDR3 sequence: CASSLDEGGRSHEQYF. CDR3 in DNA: TGTGCCAGCAGCTTAGATGAAGGGGGCCGTAGCCACGAGCAGTACTTC.